A single sample gave rise to the 15 T cell receptor beta chains below, sequenced in a study of radiotherapy plus CTLA-4 blockade in lung cancer. The protocol was immunoSEQ multiplex PCR, while the TCRdb copy is restricted to in-frame clones and leaves out a portion. The top ten hold more than 8% of the sample, which has roughly 80,000 clones, roughly 70% seen once. Material: peripheral blood, obtained from a patient treated with radiotherapy plus ipilimumab. These receptors originate from a human donor with non-small cell lung cancer whose response to radiotherapy plus ipilimumab could not be evaluated.

The chain couples TRBV30 to TRBJ1-4; no clear D gene. The CDR3 contains 14 residues. The germline gives CDR1 GTSNPN, CDR2 SVGIG (reference sequence). Trimming cost V 6 bases and J 0 bases, with 11 bases left between them. CDR3 sequence reads: CACTNSATNEKLFF. CDR3 sequence (DNA): TGTGCCTGCACCAACTCTGCAACTAATGAAAAACTGTTTTTT.

The gene calls are TRBV2 and TRBJ1-2, with TRBD1 as a possible D gene (5 bases). V gave up 5 bases and J gave up 7 bases, with 20 bases separating them. Germline CDR1 and CDR2: SNHLY and FYNNEI. This CDR3 contains 15 residues. The CDR3 sequence is CASSLKADGAGGYTF. DNA for the CDR3: TGTGCCAGCAGTTTAAAGGCGGATGGGGCTGGTGGCTACACCTTC.

V gene TRBV19 combines with J gene TRBJ1-2; 9 nucleotides agree with TRBD1. Germline V lookup: CDR1 LNHDA, CDR2 SQIVND (reference sequence). V lost 9 bases to trimming and J lost 7 bases; unmatched junction nucleotides: 18. The CDR3 is 16 residues long. For the CDR3, the DNA is TGTGCCAGCCGCCTAACGGCCGCTACAGGGGGCGGTGGCTACACCTTC. It is translated as CASRLTAATGGGGYTF.

The chain is built from TRBV18 and TRBJ1-1; the match to TRBD1 covers 8 bases. Germline loops: CDR1 KGHSH, CDR2 LQKENI. Trimming took 6 bases from V and 1 from J; bases not matched to a gene: 4. CDR3 length equals 14 residues. The CDR3 sequence is CASSQTGENTEAFF. CDR3 sequence (DNA): TGTGCCAGCTCGCAGACAGGGGAGAACACTGAAGCTTTCTTT.

The V gene is TRBV30, the J gene TRBJ1-2; 7 bases agree with TRBD1. J was trimmed by 5 bases and V by 4 bases; bases with no gene match: 13. CDR3 length equals 15 residues. Per germline, CDR1 GTSNPN and CDR2 SVGIG (reference sequence). CDR3 region: CAWTGRGATSYGYTF. As DNA, the CDR3 is TGTGCCTGGACTGGCAGGGGGGCCACTTCTTATGGCTACACCTTC.

The V and J genes are TRBV13 and TRBJ2-1; 11 bases line up with TRBD2. This CDR3 contains 15 residues. Germline V gives CDR1 PRHDT, CDR2 FYEKMQ (reference sequence). V was clipped by 5 bases and J by 9 bases; unmatched bases: 9. The CDR3 sequence is CASSPVGTSGFEQFF. The CDR3 DNA sequence: TGTGCCAGCAGCCCTGTGGGGACTAGCGGTTTTGAGCAGTTCTTC.

The gene calls are TRBV20-1 and TRBJ1-2; tentatively, D is TRBD1 (6 bases). The CDR3 has 11 residues. The germline CDR1 and CDR2 sequences are DFQATT and SNEGSKA (reference sequence). The CDR3 coding sequence is TGCAGCGGAACAGGGATCTATGGCTACACCTTC. Encoded protein: CSGTGIYGYTF.

For the CDR3, the DNA is TGTGCCAGTAGTACTCAGGGCGACAATCAGCCCCAGCATTTT. Translation: CASSTQGDNQPQHF. The chain employs TRBV19 and TRBJ1-5; tentatively, D is TRBD1 (5 bases). V was trimmed by 4 bases and J by 3 bases, leaving 10 bases between them. CDR1 is LNHDA, CDR2 SQIVND, per germline (reference sequence). The CDR3 is 14 amino acids. Variable domain in full (rest from reference TRBV19 and TRBJ1-5): DGGITQSPKYLFRKEGQNVTLSCEQNLNHDAMYWYRQDPGQGLRLIYYSQIVNDFQKGDIAEGYSVSREKKESFPLTVTSAQKNPTAFYLCASSTQGDNQPQHFGDGTRLSIL.

The chain is built from TRBV19 and TRBJ1-6, with 9 bases lining up with TRBD1. CDR3 size: 17 residues. Losses at the gene ends were 1 base for V and 8 bases for J; bases not matched to a gene: 9. Per germline, CDR1 LNHDA and CDR2 SQIVND (reference sequence). The CDR3 sequence: CASSIGGQGEADSPLHF. As DNA, the CDR3 is TGTGCCAGTAGTATAGGGGGACAGGGAGAGGCGGATTCACCCCTCCACTTT.

CDR3 amino acids: CASSGTGLLAHEQFF. Here the CDR3 DNA reads TGTGCCAGCAGTGGGACGGGACTACTGGCACATGAGCAGTTCTTC. This sequence joins TRBV6-4 and TRBJ2-1, with 7 bases that match TRBD2. The CDR3 is 15 amino acids. After removal of 4 bases from V and 8 bases from J, the junction contained 11 bases not matched to a gene. The V gene's germline CDR1 is MRHNA and CDR2 SNTAGT.

This clone was found once. J is TRBJ2-7 and V is TRBV30; 7 bases are shared with TRBD2. Germline CDR1 is GTSNPN and CDR2 is SVGIG (reference sequence). The CDR3 extends over 16 amino acids. J lost 6 bases, V lost 2 bases, and 16 bases had no gene match. Here the CDR3 reads CAWSQRVDWTSGEQYF. The CDR3 DNA is TGTGCCTGGAGTCAACGGGTTGATTGGACTAGTGGCGAGCAGTACTTC.

The chain links TRBV5-8 to TRBJ1-2; TRBD1 might be the D (6 bases). V dropped 1 base and J dropped 4 bases, with 11 bases sitting between them. CDR1 and CDR2 (germline): SGHTS, YDEGEE. CDR3 length equals 14 residues. This chain's CDR3 is CASSLTGIFYGYTF. In DNA, the CDR3 is TGTGCCAGCAGCTTGACAGGGATATTCTATGGCTACACCTTC.

The rearrangement links TRBV18 to TRBJ1-5; D unresolved. The CDR3 runs 13 residues. Germline values: CDR1 KGHSH, CDR2 LQKENI. V was trimmed by 3 bases and J by 4 bases, leaving 7 bases between them. The CDR3 spells CASSPGGNQPQHF. CDR3 coding DNA: TGTGCCAGCTCACCGGGAGGGAATCAGCCCCAGCATTTT.

This clone showed up just a few times. One end of the junction is discordant with germline, which a read error may explain. V and J are TRBV5-1 and TRBJ2-5, with TRBD1 identical over 9 bases. Looked up from germline, CDR1 is SGHRS and CDR2 is YFSETQ. This CDR3 contains 14 residues. In DNA, the CDR3 is TGCGCCAGCACACTGGGGACAGGGAGGGAGACCCAGCACTTC. Translation gives CASTLGTGRETQHF.

The chain is built from TRBV2 and TRBJ2-7, with a weak D call TRBD1 (5 bases). This CDR3 is 16 amino acids long. The V gene's germline CDR1 is SNHLY and CDR2 FYNNEI. The V end was cut by 2 bases, the J end by 3 bases, with 17 bases between. The CDR3 DNA is TGTGCCAGCAGTGAATCTTTGGAAGGGGCCTACTACGAGCAGTACTTC. Translated: CASSESLEGAYYEQYF.